This entry describes one T cell receptor (beta chain). The assay was immunoSEQ multiplex PCR, and TCRdb's table has in-frame clones only and misses some. The data show some 2.4 million clones, 80% to 95% seen once. This record comes from a study of shared clonotypes between healthy human individuals. The origin of this receptor is a man younger than 30 in good health. Some clones in this sample may be carry-over from other donors' samples. What was sequenced was naive CD4+ T cells from PBMCs. The subset: CD45RA+ positively selected.

This chain's CDR3 is CASGDRLSTDTQYF. The CDR3 DNA reads as TGTGCCAGCGGGGACAGACTAAGCACAGATACGCAGTATTTT. The rearrangement joins TRBV19 to TRBJ2-3; TRBD1 matches at 7 bases. V shed 9 bases and J 0 bases; nucleotides not matched to a gene: 6. CDR1 and CDR2 from the germline V gene are LNHDA and SQIVND (reference sequence). CDR3 length: 14 amino acids.